Below are 11 T cell receptor beta chains sequenced from a single sample in a study of T-cell reconstitution after alpha-beta-depleted transplantation in children. The TCRbeta library incorporated unique molecular identifiers. TCRdb reprocessed the PCR reads with MiXCR, giving one entry per CDR3 protein. Among about 440,000 distinct CDR3 sequences listed, 43% were seen once. This sample comprised PBMCs, obtained before TCRalphabeta/CD19-depleted stem cell transplant. The source of these receptors is a girl aged 2-10 years with aplastic anemia, due to receive a stem cell transplant.

There are a few counts of this clonotype. The chain has TRBV7-7 and TRBJ2-3, with TRBD1 matching 8 bases. The trim removed 3 bases at V and 5 bases at J, leaving 1 base unmatched. In germline, CDR1 is SSHAT, CDR2 FNYEAQ (reference sequence). The CDR3 runs to 13 residues. In DNA form, the CDR3 reads TGTGCCAGCAGCTTCACAGGGGGAGATACGCAGTATTTT. This translates into CASSFTGGDTQYF.

This sequence joins TRBV5-1 and TRBJ2-3; possibly TRBD1 for D (6 bases). V lost 0 bases to trimming and J lost 2 bases, with 10 bases between them. The CDR3 consists of 15 residues. The germline CDR1 and CDR2 sequences are SGHRS and YFSETQ. The CDR3 DNA follows: TGCGCCAGCAGCTTGGCGGACAGTCCCACAGATACGCAGTATTTT. Amino acids: CASSLADSPTDTQYF.

This clonotype occurred once. CDR3 DNA: TGTGCCACCAGTCCCCGGGCCTCCAGCCCAGATACGCAGTATTTT. It is translated as CATSPRASSPDTQYF. This chain joins TRBV15 and TRBJ2-3; D is ambiguous. Germline-derived CDR1 and CDR2 are LNHNV and YYDKDF (reference sequence). The CDR3 is made up of 15 amino acids. Trimming cost V 6 bases and J 4 bases, with 17 bases left between them.

This clonotype was observed at least ten times. The rearrangement links TRBV29-1 to TRBJ1-5, with D possibly TRBD1 on 5 matching bases. The CDR3 contains 14 residues. Germline lookup yields CDR1 SQVTM and CDR2 ANQGSEA. Trimming removed 3 bases from V and 2 bases from J, with 11 bases in between. The chain's CDR3 is CSVEWGGGNQPQHF. In DNA, the CDR3 is TGCAGCGTTGAGTGGGGAGGGGGCAATCAGCCCCAGCATTTT.

There are many counts of this clonotype. The rearrangement links TRBV4-3 to TRBJ2-5, with 7 bases that match TRBD1. The trim removed 5 bases at V and 5 bases at J, leaving 11 bases unmatched. The germline V gene encodes CDR1 LGHNA and CDR2 YSLEER. The CDR3 is made up of 15 amino acids. CDR3 coding DNA: TGCGCCAGCAGCAGCTCGGTTGGCAGGGGGGAGACCCAGTACTTC. Its protein product is CASSSSVGRGETQYF.

There are a few counts of this clonotype. The chain recombines TRBV20-1 with TRBJ1-4; D is unresolved. The CDR3 length is 14 residues. The germline V and J ends were trimmed by 5 bases and 5 bases, with 15 bases remaining between them. Germline V gene data show CDR1 as DFQATT and CDR2 as SNEGSKA (reference sequence). The chain's CDR3 is CSAGPGVANEKLFF. CDR3 nucleotides: TGCAGTGCTGGCCCTGGGGTGGCGAATGAAAAACTGTTTTTT.

V is TRBV20-1 and J is TRBJ1-1; D is ambiguous. Germline CDR1 reads DFQATT; CDR2 reads SNEGSKA (reference sequence). Trimming took off 0 bases at V and 3 bases at J, with 14 bases between the two ends. CDR3 length equals 15 residues. CDR3 nucleotide sequence: TGCAGTGCTAGAGATCAGAGGGTAATAGACACTGAAGCTTTCTTT. Translation: CSARDQRVIDTEAFF.

This clonotype is a singleton in its sample. The chain has TRBV10-3 and TRBJ1-2; D is unresolved. Germline CDR1 is ENHRY and CDR2 is SYGVKD. The CDR3 loop spans 13 amino acids. V was shortened by 5 bases and J by 4 bases, with 11 bases between the two germline ends. CDR3 sequence (DNA): TGTGCCATCAGTTCGGACCTACTCTATGGCTACACCTTC. Its protein is CAISSDLLYGYTF.

DNA of the CDR3: TGCAGCGTTGTTGGCAGGCCCTGGTCCAGCGGGAGTGGAGCCGTCCACCAAGAGACCCAGTACTTC. Translating it yields CSVVGRPWSSGSGAVHQETQYF. V is TRBV29-1 and J is TRBJ2-5; 8 bases are a match to TRBD2. V trimming: 4 bases; J trimming: 0 bases; junction bases outside the gene matches: 28. Per the germline V gene, CDR1 is SQVTM and CDR2 is ANQGSEA. CDR3 size: 22 residues. The entire variable domain, with the rest obtained from reference TRBV29-1 and TRBJ2-5, is as follows: SAVISQKPSRDICQRGTSLTIQCQVDSQVTMMFWYRQQPGQSLTLIATANQGSEATYESGFVIDKFPISRPNLTFSTLTVSNMSPEDSSIYLCSVVGRPWSSGSGAVHQETQYFGPGTRLLVL.

The CDR3 region has the DNA TGCAGTGCTAGCCCAGACAGGGGGATAACTGAAGCTTTCTTT. Amino acid sequence: CSASPDRGITEAFF. The V gene is TRBV20-1, the J gene TRBJ1-1; TRBD1 aligns across 9 bases. CDR1 DFQATT and CDR2 SNEGSKA come from the germline V gene (reference sequence). Losses at the gene ends were 3 bases for V and 5 bases for J; bases not matched to a gene: 7. The CDR3 has 14 amino acids.

The rearrangement joins TRBV12-3 or TRBV12-4 to TRBJ2-1; 13 nucleotides agree with TRBD2. J was trimmed by 9 bases and V by 3 bases; bases with no gene match: 5. This CDR3 has 15 residues. DNA for the CDR3: TGTGCCAGCAGTTTTGGTACTAGCGGGAGGGGTGAGCAGTTCTTC. This sequence encodes CASSFGTSGRGEQFF.